This record looks at one T cell receptor beta chain sequence and its context. Germline CDR1 is MNHNS and CDR2 is SASEGT. Losses at the gene ends were 7 bases for V and 0 bases for J; bases not matched to a gene: 4. This CDR3 contains 14 residues. The data were obtained in a study of technical replicates of blood from a few donors. The data were produced by immunoSEQ multiplex PCR, yet TCRdb's version contains in-frame clones alone and is incomplete. This sample carries 85,000 or so clones, approximately 95% of them seen once, and the ten largest clones take 0.26%. J is TRBJ2-3 and V is TRBV6-1; 7 nucleotides align to TRBD1. The clonotype was recovered from a human donor in good health. The material sequenced was T cells isolated from PBMCs. The CDR3 region is CASKPGQSTDTQYF. The DNA of the CDR3 is TGTGCCAGCAAACCGGGACAGAGCACAGATACGCAGTATTTT.